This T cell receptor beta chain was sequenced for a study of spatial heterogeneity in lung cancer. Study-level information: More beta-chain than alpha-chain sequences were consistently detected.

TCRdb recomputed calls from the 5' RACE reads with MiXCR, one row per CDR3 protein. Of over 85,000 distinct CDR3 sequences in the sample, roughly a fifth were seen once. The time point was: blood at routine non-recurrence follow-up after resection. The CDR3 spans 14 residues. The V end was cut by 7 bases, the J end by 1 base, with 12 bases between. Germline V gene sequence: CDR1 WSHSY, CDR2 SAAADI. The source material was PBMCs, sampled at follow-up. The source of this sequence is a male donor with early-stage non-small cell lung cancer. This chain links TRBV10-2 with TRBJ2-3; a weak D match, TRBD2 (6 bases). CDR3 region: CASTAGWGTDTQYF. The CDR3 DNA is TGCGCCAGCACCGCGGGGTGGGGCACAGATACGCAGTATTTT.